This T cell receptor (beta chain) originates from a study of beta chain features in type 1 diabetes. Notes on the study in general: Significant though moderate, a shortening of TCRB CDR3s appeared in all four CD4+ subsets of Type 1 diabetes patients. Naive, central memory and Treg TCRB repertoires appeared more alike in patients than in healthy donors. A possible short-template PCR bias applies equally to patients and controls.

This clone has only a few counts. Its target is unknown. The study reverse transcribed the entire isolated RNA, so it sequenced expressed TCRB transcripts. This table comes from immunoSEQ multiplex PCR, and its TCRdb copy is limited to in-frame clones, with some not included. Among a few hundred thousand clones listed, 24% were seen once. The CDR3 loop spans 14 amino acids. Trimming took 4 bases from V and 1 from J, leaving 8 bases between them. Germline V lookup: CDR1 SGHVS, CDR2 FNYEAQ. The rearrangement links TRBV7-6 to TRBJ1-5; D gene ambiguous. Input material: naive CD4+ T cells from blood. This sequence was found in a woman in her twenties or thirties with type 1 diabetes. CDR3 amino acids: CASSSDTSNQPQHF. CDR3 in DNA: TGTGCCAGCAGCTCTGACACAAGCAATCAGCCCCAGCATTTT.